A single sample is the source of the 3 T cell receptor beta chains below, sequenced in a study of T cells in localized non-small cell lung cancer (dated by TCRdb to 2020 to 2021). Libraries were built with the immunoSEQ multiplex PCR assay. The table was pulled from immuneACCESS by TCRdb, which kept in-frame rearrangements only. Such tables lose some clones; where checked, under half of the loss comes from unresolved V genes, and the rest has no known cause. The sample includes about 1,600 clones, with about 25% observed a single time. Roughly 21% of the sample is in the top ten clones. Sequencing was performed on normal lung tissue next to the tumor, taken before any cancer treatment. The source of these receptors is a male donor aged 60 or over with stage II lung adenocarcinoma.

This clone has more than one count but fewer than ten. The chain employs TRBV6-8 and TRBJ2-7, with D tentatively TRBD1 (6 bases). V dropped 4 bases and J dropped 3 bases, with 10 bases sitting between them. Germline V gene lookup returns CDR1 MNHGY and CDR2 SAAAGT. The CDR3 has 13 residues. The CDR3 DNA follows: TGTGCCAGCAGTTTGGGGGACAACTACGAGCAGTACTTC. It codes for CASSLGDNYEQYF.

This clone counts as large (0.1 to 1%). V gene TRBV6-8 combines with J gene TRBJ1-1, with 9 bases fitting TRBD1. Germline assignment: CDR1 MNHGY and CDR2 SAAAGT. CDR3 length equals 15 residues. V trimming: 6 bases; J trimming: 3 bases; junction bases outside the gene matches: 8. The CDR3 loop is CASRADRGRDTEAFF. The CDR3, as DNA: TGTGCCAGCAGGGCCGACAGGGGGAGGGACACTGAAGCTTTCTTT.

This clone was counted a few times. The chain is built from TRBV7-4 and TRBJ2-2; TRBD1 matches at 7 bases. Losses at the gene ends were 5 bases for V and 3 bases for J; bases not matched to a gene: 3. The CDR3 totals 14 residues. Germline V gene data show CDR1 as SGHVT and CDR2 as SQSDAQ. The CDR3 is CASSRQGHTGELFF. The CDR3, as DNA: TGTGCCAGCAGCCGACAGGGACACACCGGGGAGCTGTTTTTT. Using reference TRBV7-4 and TRBJ2-2 for the parts outside the CDR3, the full variable domain is GAGVSQSPRYKVAKRGRDVALRCDSISGHVTLYWYRQTLGQGSEVLTYSQSDAQRDKSGRPSGRFSAERPERSVSTLKIQRTEQGDSAVYLCASSRQGHTGELFFGEGSRLTVL.